A selection of T cell receptor beta chains follows, all from one sample in a study of blood T cell repertoires in COVID-19. The table came from immunoSEQ multiplex PCR; TCRdb's copy has only in-frame clones and leaves some out. The profile shows over 130,000 clones, roughly four fifths of them singletons. The sequencing sample was made of PBMCs or T cells enriched from blood (not recorded which). The receptors originated from a woman in her forties or fifties with acute COVID-19. Both conserved end residues are part of each CDR3. D genes are given only for firm matches. For some rows the clone size is stated as once, few or many, or as a class when expanded; others skip it.

CDR3aa | CDR3nt | j_gene | v_gene | abundance | d_gene
CASSIEGQARYGYTF | TGTGCCAGTAGTATAGAGGGACAGGCGAGGTATGGCTACACCTTC | TRBJ1-2 | TRBV19 | once | TRBD1
CASSLASTGSEGYTF | TGCGCCAGCAGCTTGGCGAGTACAGGGTCGGAAGGCTACACCTTC | TRBJ1-2 | TRBV5-1 | NA | NA
CASSLEQGYGELFF | TGTGCCAGCAGCTTAGAACAGGGGTACGGGGAGCTGTTTTTT | TRBJ2-2 | TRBV5-5 | NA | TRBD1
CASRATGEGVAYGYTF | TGTGCCAGCAGGGCGACAGGGGAGGGAGTCGCCTATGGCTACACCTTC | TRBJ1-2 | TRBV6-6 | NA | TRBD1
CSAGRGDGYTF | TGCAGCGCTGGGCGGGGGGATGGCTACACCTTC | TRBJ1-2 | TRBV29-1 | NA | NA
CASSFIAGTAYNEQFF | TGTGCCAGCAGTTTTATTGCGGGGACTGCCTACAATGAGCAGTTCTTC | TRBJ2-1 | TRBV27 | once | NA
CASRSNDRRETQYF | TGTGCCAGCCGAAGTAATGACAGGAGAGAGACCCAGTACTTC | TRBJ2-5 | TRBV19 | NA | NA
CASSRGQAEGNQPQHF | TGTGCCAGTAGTAGGGGACAGGCTGAGGGCAATCAGCCCCAGCATTTT | TRBJ1-5 | TRBV19 | NA | TRBD1
CASSLSSLSGNTIYF | TGTGCCAGCAGCTTGTCATCACTCTCTGGAAACACCATATATTTT | TRBJ1-3 | TRBV5-5 | NA | NA
CASSPDRAGAYEQYF | TGCGCCAGCAGCCCAGATCGGGCGGGGGCCTACGAGCAGTACTTC | TRBJ2-7 | TRBV4-3 | few | TRBD2
CASSPPTDTQYF | TGTGCCAGCAGCCCTCCTACAGATACGCAGTATTTT | TRBJ2-3 | TRBV7-2 | NA | NA
CASSDNLNTGELFF | TGTGCCAGCAGTGATAACTTGAACACCGGGGAGCTGTTTTTT | TRBJ2-2 | TRBV6-1 | NA | NA
CASSLTPGGNTIYF | TGTGCCAGCAGCTTAACCCCAGGAGGAAACACCATATATTTT | TRBJ1-3 | TRBV7-2 | NA | NA
CASSGPQVAPEAFF | TGTGCCAGTAGTGGCCCTCAGGTGGCCCCTGAAGCTTTCTTT | TRBJ1-1 | TRBV19 | NA | NA
CSVWEGGPGTGELFF | TGCAGCGTTTGGGAGGGAGGGCCCGGCACCGGGGAGCTGTTTTTT | TRBJ2-2 | TRBV29-1 | once | TRBD2
CASSPSGPPMEAFF | TGTGCCTCATCTCCCAGCGGACCTCCCATGGAAGCTTTCTTT | TRBJ1-1 | TRBV30 | NA | NA
CASSSPLRGSQYF | TGTGCCAGCAGTTCCCCCTTGAGGGGGAGCCAGTACTTC | TRBJ2-5 | TRBV25-1 | NA | NA
CASSAKTSGLRTQYF | TGTGCCAGTTCCGCGAAGACTAGCGGACTTCGGACTCAGTACTTC | TRBJ2-4 | TRBV19 | once | TRBD2
CASSLNREETQYF | TGTGCCAGCAGCTTAAACAGGGAAGAGACCCAGTACTTC | TRBJ2-5 | TRBV7-2 | NA | NA
CASSTGGQETQYF | TGTGCCAGCAGTACAGGGGGGCAAGAGACCCAGTACTTC | TRBJ2-5 | TRBV6-5 | NA | TRBD1
CASSQDVSPPGIQPQHF | TGTGCCAGCAGCCAAGATGTGAGTCCCCCCGGGATACAGCCCCAGCATTTT | TRBJ1-5 | TRBV3-1/TRBV3-2 | NA | NA
CASSISRALVRERNEQFF | TGTGCCAGTAGTATTTCGAGGGCCCTCGTCCGGGAACGCAATGAGCAGTTCTTC | TRBJ2-1 | TRBV19 | NA | NA